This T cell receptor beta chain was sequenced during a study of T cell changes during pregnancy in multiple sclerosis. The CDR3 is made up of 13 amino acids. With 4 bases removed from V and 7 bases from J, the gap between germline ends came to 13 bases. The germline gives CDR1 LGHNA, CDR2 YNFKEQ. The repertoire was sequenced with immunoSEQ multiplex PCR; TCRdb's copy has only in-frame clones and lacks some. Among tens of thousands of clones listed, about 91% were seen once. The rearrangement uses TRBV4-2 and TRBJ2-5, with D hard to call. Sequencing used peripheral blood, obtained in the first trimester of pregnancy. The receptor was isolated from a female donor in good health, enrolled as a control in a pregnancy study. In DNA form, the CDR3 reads TGTGCCAGCAGCCCCTTAGAGGAAGGGACCCAGTACTTC. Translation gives CASSPLEEGTQYF.